Sequencing of this TCR beta chain was carried out in a study of T cells after yellow fever vaccination. The germline gives CDR1 SEHNR, CDR2 FQNEAQ (reference sequence). This CDR3 has 12 amino acids. As concerns this clonotype: Its antigen is unknown. The junction differs from germline at one of its ends, possibly a read error.

Production of TCR cDNA was by 5'RACE template switching, which also added a universal primer site and UMIs. TCRdb re-derived calls from the 5' RACE reads in MiXCR, one entry per CDR3 protein. The sample holds approximately 450,000 distinct CDR3 sequences, 18% seen once. Findings and limits, study-wide: Booster sampling recovered most clones from primary vaccination (96% CD4, roughly 86% CD8). Researchers noted that a small share of clonotypes showed up in both CD4 and CD8 compartments. Repertoires sorted by FACS could include abundant clonotypes that are contaminants from the bulk population.

The material was PBMCs, obtained before the yellow fever booster vaccination. The receptor was derived from a man younger than 35 who received the YFV17D yellow fever vaccine. The V call is TRBV7-9, the J call TRBJ2-7; 8 bases agree with TRBD1. CDR3 region: CASSYRGSEQNF. The DNA of the CDR3 is TGTGCCAGCAGCTACAGGGGGTCCGAGCAGAACTTC. Based on the CDR3 plus reference TRBV7-9 and TRBJ2-7, the full variable domain is DTGVSQNPRHKITKRGQNVTFRCDPISEHNRLYWYRQTLGQGPEFLTYFQNEAQLEKSRLLSDRFSAERPKGSFSTLEIQRTEQGDSAMYLCASSYRGSEQNFGPGTRLTVT.